This TCR beta chain was profiled in a study of spatial heterogeneity in lung cancer. About the study: Detection consistently yielded more beta chains than alpha chains.

The time point here: sample taken at primary tumor resection. Extraction of whole RNA from tumor, nontumor lung or frozen PBMC preceded unsorted sequencing. There were roughly 78 donors, all of them untreated patients with early-stage non-small cell lung cancer. Individual TCR cDNA molecules each bore their own unique molecular identifier. A single record per CDR3 protein comes from TCRdb applying MiXCR to the 5' RACE reads. Of more than 20,000 distinct CDR3 sequences in the sample, about 4.6% were seen once. This clonotype was seen ten or more times. J was trimmed by 7 bases and V by 2 bases; bases with no gene match: 8. Germline loops: CDR1 SGDLS, CDR2 YYNGEE. This CDR3 spans 15 amino acids.

The chain combines TRBV9 with TRBJ2-2; 7 bases are a match to TRBD1. Sequencing used PBMCs, obtained at surgery. The clonotype comes from a male donor with early-stage non-small cell lung cancer. This CDR3 is CASSVHRGGGGELFF. Here the CDR3 DNA reads TGTGCCAGCAGCGTTCACAGGGGCGGCGGCGGGGAGCTGTTTTTT.